Given below is one T cell receptor beta chain in context. Its antigen is not yet known. No per-base quality is available; no much larger clone lies one base away. This sample was included in a study of CD8 T cells in Susac syndrome (dated by TCRdb to between 2019 and 2020). Looking at the study overall: Repertoire sequencing was used to test whether CD8+ T cell activation and differentiation in Susac syndrome was antigen driven. CD8+ T cell repertoire clonality was compared between some 12 healthy donors, approximately 14 Susac syndrome patients and 15 multiple sclerosis patients. General conclusions and limits of the study: The number of individuals in the TCR sequencing and HLA analysis was recognized as being relatively small.

Peripheral blood CD8+ and CD4+ T cells from healthy donors, Susac syndrome patients and multiple sclerosis patients were profiled using high-throughput TCR beta sequencing. The multiple sclerosis controls were treatment-naive patients who had stable or active relapsing-remitting disease and met the revised McDonald criteria. Bulk CD8+ and CD4+ T cells were purified by magnetic negative isolation, whereas CD8+ TEMRA cells were enriched by FACS. Blood was drawn into EDTA tubes, processed within 24 hours, and PBMCs were isolated by density gradient centrifugation. PBMCs intended for TCR sequencing were cryopreserved in liquid nitrogen and were subsequently thawed in a 37 degrees C water bath. Purity of sorted or isolated CD4+, CD8+ and CD8+ TEMRA cells was at least 90%. RNA was extracted using the RNeasy kit, and about 0.5 to 1 ug of the RNA was reverse transcribed with random hexamers. The immunoSEQ multiplex PCR assay, covering 54 Vbeta and 13 Jbeta segments, was used to amplify TCR beta CDR3 regions. To correct PCR amplification bias, a synthetic template baseline was used for both primer optimization and computational correction. The paper's data handling went like this. Reads were annotated to V, D and J genes according to IMGT and were analyzed with immunoSEQ Analyzer, with only productive sequences retained. Clonality was calculated as one minus the Shannon entropy normalized by log2 of the number of productive unique sequences. For each patient and control, public and private clones were evaluated within the 100 most prevalent clones. Clones were defined as Susac-specific if absent from the healthy and MS cohorts, from around 1,100 published viral clones and from other ImmuneACCESS disease sequences. TCRdb ran its own pipeline on the public reads, namely fastp trimming at Q25 and MiXCR clone calling, and kept in-frame beta chains. Rows with one shared CDR3 protein collapse into an entry with the most common genes and DNA. What appears here as the V and J calls and clone size reflects TCRdb's work, not the paper's. In this sample the table shows hundreds of thousands of distinct CDR3 sequences, 70% to 90% of which occur a single time. Clones ranked in the top ten supply under 0.2% of the sample.

This TCR derives from a human donor with multiple sclerosis. Sequencing input: CD8+ T cells from PBMCs.

The bases are TGTGCCAGCAGTTTCACGGCGGGGGTCGAGACCCAGTACTTC. Protein translation: CASSFTAGVETQYF. The chain links TRBV12-3 or TRBV12-4 with TRBJ2-5, with 7 bases matching TRBD2. The CDR3 sequence holds 14 residues, the cysteine and phenylalanine included. The kept DNA is CDR3 alone, 42 bases in frame from the first base. V trim: 3 bases; J trim: 5 bases; unmatched bases: 6.